Presented here are 9 T cell receptor beta chains from one specimen sequenced in a study of CD8+CD57+ T cells in acquired aplastic anemia. Both TCR beta VDJ combination and CDR3 sequence profiling were carried out. Genomic DNA was the template for this profiling. In TCRdb, the reads were re-called with MiXCR into one record per CDR3 protein. Altogether around 170,000 distinct CDR3 sequences are present, around half being singletons, with the ten largest covering about 9.7%. Individuals selected for sequencing had exhibited CD8+CD57+ cell expansion on flow cytometry. The sample comprised sorted CD4+, CD8+, or CD8+CD57+ T cells (not recorded which) from PBMCs. Receptors originate from a human donor with aplastic anemia.

The chain has TRBV2 and TRBJ1-5; D ambiguous. The V gene's germline CDR1 is SNHLY and CDR2 FYNNEI. V dropped 6 bases and J dropped 4 bases, with 10 bases sitting between them. The CDR3 sequence is 13 residues long. This CDR3 is CASRISWNQPQHF. The CDR3 DNA reads as TGTGCCAGCAGGATCTCCTGGAATCAGCCCCAGCATTTT.

The rearrangement uses TRBV9 and TRBJ2-7; maybe TRBD1 (6 bases). The germline V gene encodes CDR1 SGDLS and CDR2 YYNGEE. Trimming took off 3 bases at V and 5 bases at J, with 9 bases between the two ends. The CDR3 extends over 12 amino acids. CDR3 sequence (DNA): TGTGCCAGCAGCGCCAGGGGCCACGAGCAGTACTTC. Amino acids: CASSARGHEQYF. Variable domain in full (rest from reference TRBV9 and TRBJ2-7): DSGVTQTPKHLITATGQRVTLRCSPRSGDLSVYWYQQSLDQGLQFLIQYYNGEERAKGNILERFSAQQFPDLHSELNLSSLELGDSALYFCASSARGHEQYFGPGTRLTVT.

This clonotype was detected many times. DNA of the CDR3: TGTGCCAGCAGTTTTAGAGAGGGCCGCTACGAGCAGTACTTC. This gives the protein CASSFREGRYEQYF. The chain recombines TRBV12-3 or TRBV12-4 with TRBJ2-7; the D gene is possibly TRBD2 (5 bases). This CDR3 spans 14 amino acids. V dropped 3 bases and J dropped 3 bases, with 12 bases sitting between them.

This clonotype was detected only a few times. The chain combines TRBV29-1 with TRBJ2-3; tentative D call: TRBD1 (6 bases). Germline CDR1 reads SQVTM; CDR2 reads ANQGSEA. The V end lost 7 bases, the J end lost 3 bases, and 14 bases lay between the germline ends. The CDR3 consists of 13 residues. For the CDR3, the DNA is TGCAGCGCGGTAGGGGGTTGGACAGATACGCAGTATTTT. This gives the protein CSAVGGWTDTQYF.

The genes are TRBV7-9 and TRBJ2-7; the match to TRBD1 covers 7 bases. The germline CDR1 and CDR2 sequences are SEHNR and FQNEAQ (reference sequence). The CDR3 runs 13 residues. V shed 5 bases, J shed 1 base, and the junction held 2 bases outside the gene matches. CDR3 amino acids: CASSTQGSYEQYF. As DNA, the CDR3 is TGTGCCAGCAGCACACAGGGGTCCTACGAGCAGTACTTC.

This clonotype was counted a few times. The J gene is TRBJ2-7, the V gene TRBV28; D is ambiguous. CDR1 and CDR2 (germline): MDHEN, SYDVKM. Between the trimmed V and J ends, which lost 7 bases and 3 bases, there was a span of 13 bases. The CDR3 is 13 amino acids. DNA of the CDR3: TGTGCCAGCACTGGGCGCCCCCGCTACGAGCAGTACTTC. As protein: CASTGRPRYEQYF.

This chain uses TRBV20-1 with TRBJ1-6; D unresolved. Trimming shortened V by 3 bases and J by 7 bases, and 13 bases separated the two germline ends. Germline V lookup: CDR1 DFQATT, CDR2 SNEGSKA (reference sequence). The CDR3 is 14 residues long. The CDR3 protein is CSARAGKGNSPLHF. In nucleotides, the CDR3 is TGCAGTGCTAGGGCCGGGAAAGGGAATTCACCCCTCCACTTT.

This clonotype was found a few times. The chain has TRBV20-1 and TRBJ2-5; D is unclear. Germline V gives CDR1 DFQATT, CDR2 SNEGSKA (reference sequence). Trimming pared 0 bases from V and 0 bases from J, leaving 11 bases between. There are 15 residues in the CDR3. CDR3 sequence (DNA): TGCAGTGCTAGAGATTCCAGCAGGTACCAAGAGACCCAGTACTTC. Translated: CSARDSSRYQETQYF.

The rearrangement uses TRBV19 and TRBJ2-1; a weak D match, TRBD2 (6 bases). CDR1 LNHDA and CDR2 SQIVND come from the germline V gene (reference sequence). V shed 4 bases and J shed 9 bases, with 16 bases lying between them. The CDR3 runs 14 residues. CDR3 loop: CASSKRGPGSEQFF. CDR3 bases: TGTGCCAGTAGTAAGAGGGGCCCCGGGAGTGAGCAGTTCTTC. Using reference TRBV19 and TRBJ2-1 for the parts outside the CDR3, the full variable domain is DGGITQSPKYLFRKEGQNVTLSCEQNLNHDAMYWYRQDPGQGLRLIYYSQIVNDFQKGDIAEGYSVSREKKESFPLTVTSAQKNPTAFYLCASSKRGPGSEQFFGPGTRLTVL.